Listed below are T cell receptor beta chains from one sample, sequenced in a study of radiotherapy plus CTLA-4 blockade in lung cancer. TCRdb keeps only in-frame clones here, not all; method: immunoSEQ multiplex PCR. The data hold tens of thousands of clones, with roughly 80% observed a single time. Material: peripheral blood, obtained from a patient treated with radiotherapy plus ipilimumab. The receptors derive from a human donor with non-small cell lung cancer who had stable disease on radiotherapy plus ipilimumab. Both conserved end residues are part of each CDR3. The D gene is left open where the match is weak. Some rows have no size entry. The others give once, few or many, or a class for an expanded clone.

D gene: TRBD1
J gene: TRBJ2-7
clone size: NA
V gene: TRBV10-1
CDR3 protein: CASSKNTGQGTYEQYF
CDR3 DNA: TGCGCCAGCAGCAAAAATACGGGACAGGGGACCTACGAGCAGTACTTC

D gene: TRBD1
J gene: TRBJ1-1
clone size: NA
V gene: TRBV5-1
CDR3 protein: CASSFAHQGGAFF
CDR3 DNA: TGCGCCAGCAGCTTTGCACACCAGGGGGGTGCTTTCTTT

D gene: NA
J gene: TRBJ1-1
clone size: NA
V gene: TRBV19
CDR3 protein: CASSIRGNTEAFF
CDR3 DNA: TGTGCCAGTAGTATAAGAGGAAACACTGAAGCTTTCTTT

D gene: NA
J gene: TRBJ1-2
clone size: NA
V gene: TRBV29-1
CDR3 protein: CSAPRGGSPTNYGYTF
CDR3 DNA: TGCAGCGCCCCTCGGGGGGGGTCACCAACTAACTATGGCTACACCTTC

D gene: NA
J gene: TRBJ2-7
clone size: few
V gene: TRBV2
CDR3 protein: CASSPHVSYEQYF
CDR3 DNA: TGTGCCAGCAGTCCCCACGTCTCCTACGAGCAGTACTTC

D gene: TRBD1
J gene: TRBJ2-7
clone size: NA
V gene: TRBV2
CDR3 protein: CAGGQVLYEQYF
CDR3 DNA: TGTGCCGGAGGACAGGTGCTCTACGAGCAGTACTTC

D gene: NA
J gene: TRBJ1-1
clone size: once
V gene: TRBV7-2
CDR3 protein: CASSSQGGNTEAFF
CDR3 DNA: TGTGCCAGCAGCTCACAGGGAGGAAACACTGAAGCTTTCTTT

D gene: NA
J gene: TRBJ2-2
clone size: NA
V gene: TRBV14
CDR3 protein: CASNPSMSTGELFF
CDR3 DNA: TGTGCCAGCAATCCCAGTATGAGCACCGGGGAGCTGTTTTTT

D gene: TRBD1
J gene: TRBJ1-1
clone size: NA
V gene: TRBV5-1
CDR3 protein: CASSTAAGGINTEAFF
CDR3 DNA: TGCGCCAGCAGCACGGCGGCAGGGGGTATTAACACTGAAGCTTTCTTT

D gene: NA
J gene: TRBJ2-7
clone size: NA
V gene: TRBV7-9
CDR3 protein: CASSPKGGNSYEQYF
CDR3 DNA: TGTGCCAGCAGCCCCAAAGGGGGGAACTCCTACGAGCAGTACTTC

D gene: TRBD1
J gene: TRBJ1-2
clone size: NA
V gene: TRBV15
CDR3 protein: CATSREGGINYGYTF
CDR3 DNA: TGTGCCACCAGCAGAGAAGGGGGCATCAACTATGGCTACACCTTC

D gene: TRBD2
J gene: TRBJ2-5
clone size: NA
V gene: TRBV7-7
CDR3 protein: CASSRLAGGQDQYF
CDR3 DNA: TGTGCCAGCAGCCGACTAGCGGGGGGGCAGGACCAGTACTTC

D gene: TRBD1
J gene: TRBJ2-2
clone size: NA
V gene: TRBV7-3
CDR3 protein: CASSLPGQGRNGELFF
CDR3 DNA: TGTGCCAGCAGCTTACCGGGACAGGGGCGGAACGGGGAGCTGTTTTTT

D gene: NA
J gene: TRBJ1-6
clone size: NA
V gene: TRBV18
CDR3 protein: CASSATVQGFSPLHF
CDR3 DNA: TGTGCCAGCTCAGCCACCGTGCAGGGATTTTCACCCCTCCACTTT

D gene: NA
J gene: TRBJ1-1
clone size: few
V gene: TRBV20-1
CDR3 protein: CSVLGNTEAFF
CDR3 DNA: TGCAGTGTTCTTGGGAACACTGAAGCTTTCTTT

D gene: NA
J gene: TRBJ1-4
clone size: once
V gene: TRBV7-2
CDR3 protein: CASSFQGSVNEKLFF
CDR3 DNA: TGTGCCAGCAGCTTCCAGGGTTCAGTTAATGAAAAACTGTTTTTT

D gene: NA
J gene: TRBJ1-4
clone size: few
V gene: TRBV9
CDR3 protein: CASSVGPSGEKLFF
CDR3 DNA: TGTGCCAGCAGCGTAGGCCCATCGGGTGAAAAACTGTTTTTT

D gene: NA
J gene: TRBJ1-2
clone size: NA
V gene: TRBV5-6
CDR3 protein: CASSPGRNQGYTF
CDR3 DNA: TGTGCCAGCAGCCCGGGGAGAAACCAAGGCTACACCTTC

D gene: NA
J gene: TRBJ1-4
clone size: NA
V gene: TRBV27
CDR3 protein: CASSLGGATNEKLFF
CDR3 DNA: TGTGCCAGCAGTTTGGGGGGCGCAACTAATGAAAAACTGTTTTTT

D gene: TRBD1
J gene: TRBJ1-6
clone size: NA
V gene: TRBV15
CDR3 protein: CATSRTGGNSPLHF
CDR3 DNA: TGTGCCACCAGCAGGACAGGGGGCAATTCACCCCTCCACTTT

D gene: NA
J gene: TRBJ1-1
clone size: NA
V gene: TRBV7-3
CDR3 protein: CASSKGGQQNTEAFF
CDR3 DNA: TGTGCCAGCAGCAAGGGAGGTCAACAGAACACTGAAGCTTTCTTT

D gene: NA
J gene: TRBJ1-2
clone size: NA
V gene: TRBV5-4
CDR3 protein: CASSQVSVYGYTF
CDR3 DNA: TGTGCCAGCAGTCAAGTTTCCGTCTATGGCTACACCTTC

D gene: TRBD1
J gene: TRBJ1-2
clone size: NA
V gene: TRBV30
CDR3 protein: CAWSVPGQGLYGYTF
CDR3 DNA: TGTGCCTGGAGTGTACCGGGACAGGGCCTCTATGGCTACACCTTC

D gene: TRBD2
J gene: TRBJ2-1
clone size: medium-sized
V gene: TRBV6-4
CDR3 protein: CASRELAGGNEQFF
CDR3 DNA: TGTGCCAGCAGAGAACTAGCGGGGGGCAATGAGCAGTTCTTC

D gene: NA
J gene: TRBJ1-5
clone size: NA
V gene: TRBV6-1
CDR3 protein: CASTEGRGGGQPQHF
CDR3 DNA: TGTGCCAGCACCGAGGGCAGGGGCGGGGGTCAGCCCCAGCATTTT

D gene: NA
J gene: TRBJ1-5
clone size: NA
V gene: TRBV18
CDR3 protein: CASSPDTYSNQPQHF
CDR3 DNA: TGTGCCAGCTCACCGGACACCTATAGCAATCAGCCCCAGCATTTT

D gene: NA
J gene: TRBJ1-5
clone size: once
V gene: TRBV6-6
CDR3 protein: CASSLNRDNQPQHF
CDR3 DNA: TGTGCCAGCAGCCTCAACAGGGATAATCAGCCCCAGCATTTT

D gene: NA
J gene: TRBJ1-1
clone size: NA
V gene: TRBV11-2
CDR3 protein: CASSLINLNTEAFF
CDR3 DNA: TGTGCCAGCAGCCTAATAAACCTAAACACTGAAGCTTTCTTT

D gene: NA
J gene: TRBJ1-4
clone size: once
V gene: TRBV5-1
CDR3 protein: CASSFSLPRGEKLFF
CDR3 DNA: TGCGCCAGCAGCTTCTCGCTTCCAAGGGGTGAAAAACTGTTTTTT

D gene: NA
J gene: TRBJ1-5
clone size: NA
V gene: TRBV4-1
CDR3 protein: CASSQGLQENQPQHF
CDR3 DNA: TGCGCCAGCAGCCAAGGATTACAGGAAAATCAGCCCCAGCATTTT

D gene: NA
J gene: TRBJ1-1
clone size: NA
V gene: TRBV18
CDR3 protein: CASSTGMNPEAFF
CDR3 DNA: TGTGCCAGCTCAACAGGTATGAACCCTGAAGCTTTCTTT

D gene: NA
J gene: TRBJ1-2
clone size: NA
V gene: TRBV5-1
CDR3 protein: CASTWEEKHGYTF
CDR3 DNA: TGCGCCAGCACTTGGGAGGAAAAACATGGCTACACCTTC

D gene: NA
J gene: TRBJ2-3
clone size: NA
V gene: TRBV6-1
CDR3 protein: CASSPHGVTDTQYF
CDR3 DNA: TGTGCCAGCAGTCCACATGGGGTCACAGATACGCAGTATTTT

D gene: NA
J gene: TRBJ1-3
clone size: NA
V gene: TRBV21-1
CDR3 protein: CASDSGNTIYF
CDR3 DNA: TGTGCCAGTGACTCCGGAAACACCATATATTTT

D gene: TRBD1
J gene: TRBJ1-4
clone size: few
V gene: TRBV6-6
CDR3 protein: CASRLDRDPNEKLFF
CDR3 DNA: TGTGCCAGCAGACTTGACAGGGACCCTAATGAAAAACTGTTTTTT

D gene: TRBD1
J gene: TRBJ1-5
clone size: NA
V gene: TRBV30
CDR3 protein: CAWSPRGRQPQHF
CDR3 DNA: TGTGCCTGGAGCCCCAGGGGGCGGCAGCCCCAGCATTTT